The sequence of this T cell receptor beta chain was determined in a study of blood T cell repertoires in COVID-19 (dated by TCRdb to the early 2020s). Regarding the research as a whole: Samples covering the acute and convalescent phases of COVID-19 were provided by collaborators in the United States, Italy and Spain. The material from the prospective study consisted of cDNA or gDNA derived from T cells, B-cell-depleted T cells, or PBMCs. The dataset comprised deeply sampled blood TCRbeta repertoires from subjects exposed to, actively infected with, or recovered from COVID-19. The repertoires were released in a freely available public database meant as a resource for research on the immune response to SARS-CoV-2. Samples were obtained from the ongoing ImmuneRACE study (first 160 participants) and from about 1,300 subjects provided by 6 global collaborators. Nearly every sample came with metadata listing a de-identified subject ID, COVID-19 status, age in years and sex. Where available, HLA class I and class II types were taken from metadata supplied by the sample provider and were not determined by assay-based typing.

Of note for this clone: The target of this receptor is not known. No base quality information exists; no much larger clone differs at one position.

The full study reports these points: How much clinical and demographic metadata was included differed by source and by participant, and the metadata was provided uncurated.

TCRbeta CDR3 regions were amplified from genomic DNA by means of the immunoSEQ Assay, a bias-controlled multiplex PCR. The authors processed their data as follows. The number of nucleated cells in each sample was estimated from the amplification of reference gene primers within the assay. To quantify the absolute abundance of each unique TCRbeta CDR3 rearrangement, sequence reads were collapsed and filtered. For each sample, productive Simpson clonality was calculated as the square root of Simpson's diversity index over productive rearrangements. Drawn from immuneACCESS, this table holds only the in-frame rearrangements with V and J called that TCRdb kept. Clones are partly lost; checked studies trace under half to an unresolved V gene and leave the rest unexplained. From that table come the V and J calls and clone size; the DNA was used to work out D and trimming. The sample yields roughly 150,000 clones; 70% to 80% were counted once. Together, the top ten hold over 9.5% of the sample.

Samples from volunteer blood donors who had recovered from COVID-19 were contributed by a second Seattle source. Each collaborating institution followed its own protocols to collect whole blood in K2EDTA tubes. For TCRbeta analysis, collaborator samples were shipped as frozen whole blood, as isolated PBMCs, or as DNA extracted from either sample type. The material sequenced was peripheral blood. The TCR sequence derives from a man aged 55-75 years who had recovered from COVID-19.

The CDR3 corresponds to CASSFSSGTGELFF. The bases read TGTGCCAGCAGCTTTTCGAGCGGCACCGGGGAGCTGTTTTTT. The rearrangement combines TRBV13 with TRBJ2-2, and the D gene may be TRBD2, 5 bases matching. V is shortened by 3 bases, J by 4 bases, and the region joining them spans 9 bases. The CDR3 runs 14 residues from the cysteine to the phenylalanine. This entry keeps only the CDR3 DNA: 42 bases, framed from base 1. From a lookup of the germline V gene (reference sequence), CDR1 and CDR2 are PRHDT and FYEKMQ.